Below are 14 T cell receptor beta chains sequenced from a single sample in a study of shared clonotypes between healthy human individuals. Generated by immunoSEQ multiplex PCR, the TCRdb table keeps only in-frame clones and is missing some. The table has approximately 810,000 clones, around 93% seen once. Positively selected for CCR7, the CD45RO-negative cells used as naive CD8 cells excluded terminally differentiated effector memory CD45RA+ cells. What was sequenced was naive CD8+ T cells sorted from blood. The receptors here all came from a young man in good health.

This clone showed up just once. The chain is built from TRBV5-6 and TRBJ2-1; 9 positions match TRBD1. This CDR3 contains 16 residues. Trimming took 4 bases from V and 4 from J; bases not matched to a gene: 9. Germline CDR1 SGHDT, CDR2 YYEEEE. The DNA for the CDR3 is TGTGCCAGCAGCCAAGAATGGACAGGGGATTACAATGAGCAGTTCTTC. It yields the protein CASSQEWTGDYNEQFF.

The DNA for the CDR3 is TGTGCCAGCAGCACTCCCGAGGGGGCGGGAGCTCGGGAGCAGTACTTC. Its translation: CASSTPEGAGAREQYF. The chain has TRBV5-4 and TRBJ2-7; D possibly uses TRBD1 or TRBD2 (7 bases each). The germline gives CDR1 SGHNT, CDR2 YYREEE (reference sequence). The CDR3 extends over 16 amino acids. With 4 bases removed from V and 7 bases from J, the gap between germline ends came to 24 bases.

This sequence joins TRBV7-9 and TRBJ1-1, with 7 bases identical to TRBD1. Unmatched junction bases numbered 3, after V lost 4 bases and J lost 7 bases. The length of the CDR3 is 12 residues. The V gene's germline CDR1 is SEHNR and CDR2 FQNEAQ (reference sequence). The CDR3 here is CASSSGGFEAFF. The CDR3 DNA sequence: TGTGCCAGCAGCTCAGGGGGTTTTGAAGCTTTCTTT.

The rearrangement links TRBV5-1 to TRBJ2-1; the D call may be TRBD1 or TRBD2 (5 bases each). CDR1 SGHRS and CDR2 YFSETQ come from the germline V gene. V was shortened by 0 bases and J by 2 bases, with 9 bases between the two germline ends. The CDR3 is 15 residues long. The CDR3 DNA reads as TGCGCCAGCAGCTTGGTCGGGGCGACCTACAATGAGCAGTTCTTC. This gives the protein CASSLVGATYNEQFF. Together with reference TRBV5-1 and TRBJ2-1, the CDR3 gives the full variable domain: KAGVTQTPRYLIKTRGQQVTLSCSPISGHRSVSWYQQTPGQGLQFLFEYFSETQRNKGNFPGRFSGRQFSNSRSEMNVSTLELGDSALYLCASSLVGATYNEQFFGPGTRLTVL.

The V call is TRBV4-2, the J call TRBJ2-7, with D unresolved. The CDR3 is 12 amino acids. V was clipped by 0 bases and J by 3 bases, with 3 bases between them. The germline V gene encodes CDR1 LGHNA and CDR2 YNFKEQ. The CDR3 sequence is CASSQDNYEQYF. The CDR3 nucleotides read TGTGCCAGCAGCCAAGACAACTACGAGCAGTACTTC.

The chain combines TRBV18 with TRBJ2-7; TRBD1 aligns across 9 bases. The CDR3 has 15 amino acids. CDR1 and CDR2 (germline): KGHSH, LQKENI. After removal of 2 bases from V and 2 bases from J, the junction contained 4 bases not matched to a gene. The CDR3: CASSPTGGGPYEQYF. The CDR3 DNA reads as TGTGCCAGCTCACCAACAGGGGGCGGTCCCTACGAGCAGTACTTC.

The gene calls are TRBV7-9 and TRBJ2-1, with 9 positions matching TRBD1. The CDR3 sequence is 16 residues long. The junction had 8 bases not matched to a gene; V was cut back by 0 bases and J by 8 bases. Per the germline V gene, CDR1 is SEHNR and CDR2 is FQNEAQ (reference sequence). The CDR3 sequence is CASSLALGTGKDEQFF. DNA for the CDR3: TGTGCCAGCAGCTTAGCGCTAGGGACAGGGAAAGATGAGCAGTTCTTC. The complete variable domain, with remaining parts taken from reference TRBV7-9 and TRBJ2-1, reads DTGVSQNPRHKITKRGQNVTFRCDPISEHNRLYWYRQTLGQGPEFLTYFQNEAQLEKSRLLSDRFSAERPKGSFSTLEIQRTEQGDSAMYLCASSLALGTGKDEQFFGPGTRLTVL.

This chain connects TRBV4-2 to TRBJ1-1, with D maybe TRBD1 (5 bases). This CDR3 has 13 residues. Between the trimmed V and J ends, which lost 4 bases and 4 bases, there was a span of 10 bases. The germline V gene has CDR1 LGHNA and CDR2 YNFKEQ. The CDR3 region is CASSPTGLTEAFF. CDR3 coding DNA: TGTGCCAGCAGCCCTACAGGTCTCACTGAAGCTTTCTTT.

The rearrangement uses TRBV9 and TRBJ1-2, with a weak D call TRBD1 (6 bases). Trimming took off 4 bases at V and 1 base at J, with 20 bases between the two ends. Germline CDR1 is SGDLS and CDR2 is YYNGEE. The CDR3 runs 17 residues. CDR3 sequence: CASSTRSRGTDNYGYTF. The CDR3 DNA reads TGTGCCAGCAGCACTCGATCAAGGGGGACGGATAACTATGGCTACACCTTC.

CDR3 protein: CASSSGTESLSGANVLTF. The DNA for the CDR3 is TGTGCCAGCAGTTCCGGGACAGAAAGCCTCTCTGGGGCCAACGTCCTGACTTTC. The V call is TRBV28, the J call TRBJ2-6; 7 bases are a match to TRBD1. V dropped 4 bases and J dropped 0; count of bases not matched to a gene: 9. Germline V gives CDR1 MDHEN, CDR2 SYDVKM. This CDR3 spans 18 amino acids.

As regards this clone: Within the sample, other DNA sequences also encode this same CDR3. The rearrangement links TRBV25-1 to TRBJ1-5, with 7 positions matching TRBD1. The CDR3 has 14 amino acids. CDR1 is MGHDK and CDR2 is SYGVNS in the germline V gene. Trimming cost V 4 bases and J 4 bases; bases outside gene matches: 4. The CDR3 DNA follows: TGTGCCAGCAGTGTACAGGGGTCGAATCAGCCCCAGCATTTT. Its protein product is CASSVQGSNQPQHF. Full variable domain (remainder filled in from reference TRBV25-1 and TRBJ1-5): EADIYQTPRYLVIGTGKKITLECSQTMGHDKMYWYQQDPGMELHLIHYSYGVNSTEKGDLSSESTVSRIRTEHFPLTLESARPSHTSQYLCASSVQGSNQPQHFGDGTRLSIL.

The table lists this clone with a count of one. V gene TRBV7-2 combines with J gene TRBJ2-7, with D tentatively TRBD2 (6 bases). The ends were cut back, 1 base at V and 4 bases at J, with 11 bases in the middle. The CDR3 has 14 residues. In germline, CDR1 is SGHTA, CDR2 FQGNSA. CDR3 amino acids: CASSLGASDYEQYF. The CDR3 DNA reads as TGTGCCAGCAGCTTAGGGGCTAGCGATTACGAGCAGTACTTC.

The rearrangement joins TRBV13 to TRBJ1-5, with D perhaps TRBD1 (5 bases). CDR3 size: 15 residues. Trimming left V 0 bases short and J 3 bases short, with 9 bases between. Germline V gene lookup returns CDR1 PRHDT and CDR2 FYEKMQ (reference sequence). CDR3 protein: CASSLGAGFNQPQHF. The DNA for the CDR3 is TGTGCCAGCAGCTTAGGCGCAGGGTTCAATCAGCCCCAGCATTTT. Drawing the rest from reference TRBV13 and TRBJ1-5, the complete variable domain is AAGVIQSPRHLIKEKRETATLKCYPIPRHDTVYWYQQGPGQDPQFLISFYEKMQSDKGSIPDRFSAQQFSDYHSELNMSSLELGDSALYFCASSLGAGFNQPQHFGDGTRLSIL.

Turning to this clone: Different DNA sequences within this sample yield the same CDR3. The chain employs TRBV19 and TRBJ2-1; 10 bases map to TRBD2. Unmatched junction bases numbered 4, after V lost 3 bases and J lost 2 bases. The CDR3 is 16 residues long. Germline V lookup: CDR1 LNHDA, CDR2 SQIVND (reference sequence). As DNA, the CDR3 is TGTGCCAGTAGTATTTTAGCGGGAGGAACCTACAATGAGCAGTTCTTC. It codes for CASSILAGGTYNEQFF.